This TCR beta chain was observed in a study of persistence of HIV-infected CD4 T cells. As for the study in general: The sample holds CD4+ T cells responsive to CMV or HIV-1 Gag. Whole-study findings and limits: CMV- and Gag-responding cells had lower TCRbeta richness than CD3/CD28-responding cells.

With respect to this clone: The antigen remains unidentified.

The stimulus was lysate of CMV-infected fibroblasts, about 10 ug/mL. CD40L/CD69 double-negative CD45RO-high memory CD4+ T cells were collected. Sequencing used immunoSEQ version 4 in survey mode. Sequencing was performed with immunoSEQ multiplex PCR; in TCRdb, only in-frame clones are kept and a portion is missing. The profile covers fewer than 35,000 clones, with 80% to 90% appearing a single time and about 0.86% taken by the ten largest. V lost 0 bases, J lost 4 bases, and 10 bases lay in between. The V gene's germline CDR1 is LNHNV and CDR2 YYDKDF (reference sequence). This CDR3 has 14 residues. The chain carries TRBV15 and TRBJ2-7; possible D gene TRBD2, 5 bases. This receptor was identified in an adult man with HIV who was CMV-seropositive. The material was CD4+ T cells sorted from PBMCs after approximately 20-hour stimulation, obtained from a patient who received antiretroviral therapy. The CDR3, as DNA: TGTGCCACCAGCAGAGATTTAGAGGGATACGAGCAGTACTTC. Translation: CATSRDLEGYEQYF.